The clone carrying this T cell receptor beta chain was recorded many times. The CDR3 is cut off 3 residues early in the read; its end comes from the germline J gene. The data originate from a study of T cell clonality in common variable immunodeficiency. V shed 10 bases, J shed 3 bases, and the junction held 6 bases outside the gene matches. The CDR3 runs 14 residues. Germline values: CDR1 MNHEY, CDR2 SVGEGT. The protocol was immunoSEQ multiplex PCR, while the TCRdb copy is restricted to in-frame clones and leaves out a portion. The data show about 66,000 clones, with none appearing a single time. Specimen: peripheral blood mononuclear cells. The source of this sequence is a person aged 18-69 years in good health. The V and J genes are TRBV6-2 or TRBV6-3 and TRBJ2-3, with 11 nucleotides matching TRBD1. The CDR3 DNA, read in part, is TGTGCCACCTCGGACAGGGGGCATACAGATACG. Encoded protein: CATSDRGHTDT. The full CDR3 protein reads CATSDRGHTDTQYF.